The 4 T cell receptor beta chains given below trace back to one sample, sequenced in a study of blood T cell repertoires in COVID-19. Sequenced by immunoSEQ multiplex PCR; TCRdb stores in-frame clones only, minus some. The sample consists of a few hundred thousand clones, around 87% of them appearing once. Material for sequencing was PBMCs or T cells enriched from blood (not recorded which). The receptor source for this set is a man aged 25-40 years who had recovered from COVID-19.

The CDR3 spells CASSLSGTGNTIYF. The CDR3 DNA sequence: TGTGCCAGCAGCTTATCCGGGACAGGAAACACCATATATTTT. The chain is built from TRBV9 and TRBJ1-3, with TRBD1 as a possible D gene (6 bases). CDR1 is SGDLS, CDR2 YYNGEE, per germline. This CDR3 is built from 14 residues. V was shortened by 4 bases and J by 4 bases, with 12 bases between the two germline ends.

The chain links TRBV29-1 to TRBJ1-2, with TRBD1 matching over 8 bases. The germline V gene has CDR1 SQVTM and CDR2 ANQGSEA. V trimming: 4 bases; J trimming: 3 bases; junction bases outside the gene matches: 10. This CDR3 has 15 residues. CDR3 region: CSVVSQGAGDYGYTF. The CDR3, as DNA: TGCAGCGTTGTGTCGCAGGGGGCAGGGGACTATGGCTACACCTTC.

This CDR3 is CASSPRGFSPYNEQFF. The CDR3 coding sequence is TGTGCCAGCAGCCCCCGCGGCTTCTCCCCCTACAATGAGCAGTTCTTC. V gene TRBV11-2 combines with J gene TRBJ2-1; D call uncertain. This CDR3 is built from 16 residues. Germline-derived CDR1 and CDR2 are SGHAT and FQNNGV. V gave up 5 bases and J gave up 2 bases, with 16 bases separating them.

V gene TRBV5-1 combines with J gene TRBJ1-4; no firm D call. This CDR3 has 14 residues. Trimming took 4 bases from V and 0 from J, leaving 7 bases between them. Germline values: CDR1 SGHRS, CDR2 YFSETQ. CDR3 in amino acids: CASSHGATNEKLFF. As DNA, the CDR3 is TGCGCCAGCAGCCACGGGGCAACTAATGAAAAACTGTTTTTT.